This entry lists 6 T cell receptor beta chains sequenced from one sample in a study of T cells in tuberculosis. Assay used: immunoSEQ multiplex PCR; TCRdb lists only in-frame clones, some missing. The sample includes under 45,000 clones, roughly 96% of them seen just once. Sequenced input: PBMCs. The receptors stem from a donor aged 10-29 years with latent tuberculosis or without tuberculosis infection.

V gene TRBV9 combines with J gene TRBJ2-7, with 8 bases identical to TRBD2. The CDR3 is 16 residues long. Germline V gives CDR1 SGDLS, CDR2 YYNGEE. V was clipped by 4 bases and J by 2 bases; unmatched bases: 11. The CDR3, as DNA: TGTGCCAGCAGCCCCATCGGGGGGGTATCACCCTACGAGCAGTACTTC. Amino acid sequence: CASSPIGGVSPYEQYF.

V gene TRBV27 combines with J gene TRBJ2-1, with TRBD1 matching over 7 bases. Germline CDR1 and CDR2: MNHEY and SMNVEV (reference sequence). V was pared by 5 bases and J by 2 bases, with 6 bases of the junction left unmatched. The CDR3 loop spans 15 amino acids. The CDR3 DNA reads TGTGCCAGCAGTCGAAAGACAGGGCCCTACAATGAGCAGTTCTTC. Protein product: CASSRKTGPYNEQFF.

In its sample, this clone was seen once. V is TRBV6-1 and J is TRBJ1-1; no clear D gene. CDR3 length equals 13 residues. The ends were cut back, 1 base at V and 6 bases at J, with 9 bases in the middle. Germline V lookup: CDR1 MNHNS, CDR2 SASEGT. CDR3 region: CASSEGGLPEAFF. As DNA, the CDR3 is TGTGCCAGCAGTGAAGGAGGGTTGCCTGAAGCTTTCTTT.

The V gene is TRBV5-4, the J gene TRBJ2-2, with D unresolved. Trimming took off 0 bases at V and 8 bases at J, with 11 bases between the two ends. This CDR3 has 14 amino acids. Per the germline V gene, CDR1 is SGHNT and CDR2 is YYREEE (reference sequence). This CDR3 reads CASSLDPEVGELFF. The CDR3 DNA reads TGTGCCAGCAGCTTGGACCCCGAGGTGGGGGAGCTGTTTTTT.

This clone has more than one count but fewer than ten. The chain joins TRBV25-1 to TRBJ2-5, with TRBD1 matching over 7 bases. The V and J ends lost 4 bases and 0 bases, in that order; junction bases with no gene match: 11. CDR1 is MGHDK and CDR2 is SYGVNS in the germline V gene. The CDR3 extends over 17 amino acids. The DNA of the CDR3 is TGTGCCAGCAGTGGCCCAGGCACAGGGGAGAACCAAGAGACCCAGTACTTC. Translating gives CASSGPGTGENQETQYF.

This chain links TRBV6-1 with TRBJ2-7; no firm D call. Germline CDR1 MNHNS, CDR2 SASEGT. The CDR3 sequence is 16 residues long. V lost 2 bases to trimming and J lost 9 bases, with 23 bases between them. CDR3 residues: CASSETAGLSSRTQYF. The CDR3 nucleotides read TGTGCCAGCAGTGAAACCGCAGGTTTATCCTCTCGTACGCAGTACTTC.